The 12 T cell receptor beta chains below were found in one sample sequenced in a study of blood T cell repertoires in COVID-19. TCRdb keeps only in-frame clones here, not all; method: immunoSEQ multiplex PCR. The sample contains about 88,000 clones, 88% of which appear only once. What was sequenced was peripheral blood. These receptor sequences come from a man aged 80 or over with acute or convalescent COVID-19.

The gene calls are TRBV6-5 and TRBJ2-7; 8 bases line up with TRBD2. J was trimmed by 0 bases and V by 2 bases; bases with no gene match: 3. There are 15 residues in the CDR3. Germline-derived CDR1 and CDR2 are MNHEY and SVGAGI. As DNA, the CDR3 is TGTGCCAGCAGTTACGCTAGCGGGCCCTCCTACGAGCAGTACTTC. Protein: CASSYASGPSYEQYF.

This clone was recorded a few times. This rearrangement joins TRBV5-1 to TRBJ2-2; no firm D call. Germline CDR1 reads SGHRS; CDR2 reads YFSETQ. The CDR3 is made up of 12 amino acids. The V end lost 4 bases, the J end lost 4 bases, and 5 bases lay between the germline ends. CDR3 sequence (DNA): TGCGCCAGCAGCACTACCACCGGGGAGCTGTTTTTT. This codes for CASSTTTGELFF.

The chain joins TRBV27 to TRBJ1-2; tentatively, D is TRBD1 (6 bases). The CDR3 has 13 amino acids. V was clipped by 6 bases and J by 3 bases, with 11 bases between them. The germline V gene has CDR1 MNHEY and CDR2 SMNVEV (reference sequence). CDR3 loop: CASRLDSHYGYTF. For the CDR3, the DNA is TGTGCCAGCAGACTGGACAGCCACTATGGCTACACCTTC.

The CDR3 region is CASSLWTGPMNTEAFF. Here the CDR3 DNA reads TGTGCCAGCAGCTTATGGACAGGCCCTATGAACACTGAAGCTTTCTTT. The V call is TRBV11-2, the J call TRBJ1-1, with 7 bases identical to TRBD1. Per germline, CDR1 SGHAT and CDR2 FQNNGV. V trimming: 2 bases; J trimming: 0 bases; junction bases outside the gene matches: 6. The CDR3 length is 16 residues.

The chain couples TRBV6-5 to TRBJ1-2, with a tentative D call TRBD1 (6 bases). The germline gives CDR1 MNHEY, CDR2 SVGAGI. CDR3 length equals 12 residues. Trimming removed 8 bases at V and 3 bases at J, with 10 bases between. The CDR3 region has the DNA TGTGCCAGCGAGGACAGCTACTATGGCTACACCTTC. Translating it yields CASEDSYYGYTF.

The rearrangement uses TRBV18 and TRBJ1-2; 7 bases are a match to TRBD1. V trimming: 2 bases; J trimming: 7 bases; junction bases outside the gene matches: 10. CDR3 length: 15 amino acids. CDR1 is KGHSH, CDR2 LQKENI, per germline. CDR3 bases: TGTGCCAGCTCACCATCCGGGCAGGGGGAAGGTGGCTACACCTTC. Protein product: CASSPSGQGEGGYTF.

Here the CDR3 reads CASSHWDRAYEQYF. The DNA of the CDR3 is TGTGCCAGCAGCCACTGGGACAGGGCTTACGAGCAGTACTTC. The chain uses TRBV3-1 (or the pseudogene TRBV3-2) and TRBJ2-7; TRBD1 agrees at 9 bases. V lost 3 bases to trimming and J lost 4 bases; unmatched junction nucleotides: 4. This CDR3 has 14 residues. CDR1 is LGHDT, CDR2 YNNKEL, per germline (reference sequence).

V and J are TRBV7-2 and TRBJ1-1; TRBD1 might be the D (5 bases). Germline CDR1 SGHTA, CDR2 FQGNSA. Trimming pared 3 bases from V and 4 bases from J, leaving 15 bases between. The CDR3 sequence is 15 residues long. CDR3 DNA sequence: TGTGCCAGCAGCTTTGGGACTAGGGGAGTCACTGAAGCTTTCTTT. The encoded protein is CASSFGTRGVTEAFF.

This chain joins TRBV13 and TRBJ2-7; 9 nucleotides line up with TRBD1. Per the germline V gene, CDR1 is PRHDT and CDR2 is FYEKMQ (reference sequence). The CDR3 totals 16 residues. The V segment lost 5 bases and the J segment 4 bases; nucleotides outside the gene matches: 12. DNA of the CDR3: TGTGCCAGCAGCCGTCCCCGAGGACAGGGGAAGTACGAGCAGTACTTC. Its translation: CASSRPRGQGKYEQYF.

This sequence joins TRBV4-2 and TRBJ1-1, with TRBD1 as a possible D gene (5 bases). V lost 0 bases, J lost 1 base, and 12 bases lay in between. CDR1 LGHNA and CDR2 YNFKEQ come from the germline V gene. This CDR3 has 16 amino acids. The CDR3 is CASSQDAGPGNTEAFF. CDR3 nucleotide sequence: TGTGCCAGCAGCCAAGACGCAGGGCCGGGGAACACTGAAGCTTTCTTT.

The chain has TRBV25-1 and TRBJ1-2; 7 positions agree with TRBD1. Germline CDR1 MGHDK, CDR2 SYGVNS. V was clipped by 7 bases and J by 5 bases; unmatched bases: 16. CDR3 length equals 16 residues. The CDR3 reads CASTPNRGRGDYGYTF. DNA of the CDR3: TGTGCCAGCACCCCGAACCGGGGCAGGGGGGATTATGGCTACACCTTC.

This rearrangement joins TRBV5-4 to TRBJ2-1, with 12 bases aligning to TRBD2. The CDR3 totals 18 residues. The germline gives CDR1 SGHNT, CDR2 YYREEE (reference sequence). J gave up 4 bases and V 4 bases, and 12 bases lay outside the gene matches. The CDR3: CASSLGGLAGASYNEQFF. The CDR3 nucleotides are TGTGCCAGCAGCCTGGGGGGACTAGCGGGCGCCTCGTACAATGAGCAGTTCTTC.